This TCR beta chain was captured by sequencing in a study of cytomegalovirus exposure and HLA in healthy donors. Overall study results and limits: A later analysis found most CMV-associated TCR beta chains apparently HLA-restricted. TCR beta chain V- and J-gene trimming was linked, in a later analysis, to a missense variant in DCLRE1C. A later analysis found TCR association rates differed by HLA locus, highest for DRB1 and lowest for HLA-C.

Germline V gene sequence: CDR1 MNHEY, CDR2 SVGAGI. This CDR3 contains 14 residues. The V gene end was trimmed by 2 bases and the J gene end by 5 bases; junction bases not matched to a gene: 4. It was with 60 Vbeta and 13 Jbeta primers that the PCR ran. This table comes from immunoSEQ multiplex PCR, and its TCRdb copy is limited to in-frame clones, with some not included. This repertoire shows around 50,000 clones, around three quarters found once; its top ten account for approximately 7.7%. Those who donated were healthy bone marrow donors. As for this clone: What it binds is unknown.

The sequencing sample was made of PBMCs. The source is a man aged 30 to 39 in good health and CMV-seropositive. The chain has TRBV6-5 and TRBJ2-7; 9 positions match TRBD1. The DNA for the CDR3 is TGTGCCAGCAGTTACGGGACAGGGATTAACGAGCAGTACTTC. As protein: CASSYGTGINEQYF.